The rows below give T cell receptor beta chains drawn from one sample of a study of T cells in Graves' hyperthyroidism and ophthalmopathy. TCRdb re-analysed the multiplex PCR reads in MiXCR, keeping a single row per CDR3 protein. The table has over 300,000 distinct CDR3 sequences, about 14% seen once. The specimen sequenced was blood. The receptors come from a woman aged 55-69 years with Graves' hyperthyroidism. Both conserved end residues are part of each CDR3. Each record gives: clone size, J gene, D gene, V gene, CDR3 protein, CDR3 DNA. A D gene is named only where the DNA matches it firmly. Clone size is stated in some rows and not others, as once, few, many or a class when expanded.

many | TRBJ1-5 | TRBD1 | TRBV6-5 | CASSAQGPSNQPQHF | TGTGCCAGCAGTGCACAGGGGCCTAGCAATCAGCCCCAGCATTTT
- | TRBJ2-5 | - | TRBV7-3 | CASSSYVQETQYF | TGTGCCAGCAGCTCGTACGTACAAGAGACCCAGTACTTC
many | TRBJ2-1 | - | TRBV10-1 | CASPWGRGSYNEQFF | TGCGCCAGCCCTTGGGGCCGAGGTTCCTACAATGAGCAGTTCTTC
many | TRBJ1-1 | - | TRBV7-2 | CASSLAPQSKAFF | TGTGCCAGCAGCTTAGCCCCCCAGAGTAAAGCTTTCTTT
many | TRBJ2-2 | TRBD1 | TRBV5-1 | CASSLPPDRALTGELFF | TGCGCCAGCAGCCTACCACCTGACAGGGCGCTCACCGGGGAGCTGTTTTTT
many | TRBJ2-1 | - | TRBV28 | CASRPMTTEAYNEQFF | TGTGCCAGCAGACCTATGACTACGGAGGCCTACAATGAGCAGTTCTTC
many | TRBJ2-1 | - | TRBV2 | CASSGWGNEQFF | TGTGCCAGCAGTGGGTGGGGAAATGAGCAGTTCTTC
many | TRBJ2-5 | - | TRBV30 | CAWSVQGGETQYF | TGTGCCTGGAGTGTACAGGGTGGAGAGACCCAGTACTTC
many | TRBJ2-1 | TRBD2 | TRBV5-1 | CASSEGLAGVDEQFF | TGCGCCAGCAGCGAAGGACTAGCGGGAGTGGATGAGCAGTTCTTC
many | TRBJ2-7 | TRBD1 | TRBV28 | CASNDRGYEQYF | TGTGCCAGCAACGACAGGGGCTACGAGCAGTACTTC
- | TRBJ2-1 | TRBD2 | TRBV20-1 | CSAEKEGGPVVGNEQFF | TGCAGTGCTGAGAAGGAGGGAGGGCCGGTTGTAGGGAATGAGCAGTTCTTC
- | TRBJ1-2 | - | TRBV3-1 | CASSQARGHYYGYTF | TGTGCCAGCAGCCAAGCTCGGGGACACTACTATGGCTACACCTTC
- | TRBJ1-1 | - | TRBV7-9 | CASSFGSTETFF | TGTGCCAGCAGCTTCGGCAGCACTGAAACTTTCTTT
few | TRBJ2-4 | TRBD2 | TRBV30 | CAWTSGIAKNIQYF | TGTGCCTGGACTAGCGGAATAGCCAAAAACATTCAGTACTTC
- | TRBJ1-1 | TRBD1 | TRBV6-1 | CASSKIAPGTGFTEAFF | TGTGCCAGCAGCAAAATCGCTCCCGGGACAGGGTTCACTGAAGCTTTCTTT
many | TRBJ2-7 | TRBD2 | TRBV27 | CASKFSGRVVEQYF | TGTGCCAGCAAGTTCAGCGGGAGAGTAGTCGAGCAGTACTTC
many | TRBJ2-7 | TRBD1 | TRBV19 | CASSPAGTGDYEQYF | TGTGCCAGTAGTCCCGCCGGGACAGGCGACTACGAGCAGTACTTC
- | TRBJ2-7 | TRBD1 | TRBV6-9 | CASSYTGTAYEQYF | TGTGCCAGCAGTTACACCGGGACAGCCTACGAGCAGTACTTC
- | TRBJ2-7 | - | TRBV5-1 | CASRKRDDSSYEQYF | TGCGCCAGCAGAAAACGGGACGACAGCTCCTACGAGCAGTACTTC
many | TRBJ2-7 | TRBD2 | TRBV29-1 | CSVGKSGSLSYEQYF | TGCAGCGTTGGTAAAAGCGGGAGCCTCTCCTACGAGCAGTACTTC
few | TRBJ2-5 | - | TRBV5-1 | CASSLTGQRTQYF | TGCGCCAGCAGCTTGACGGGACAACGTACCCAGTACTTC
- | TRBJ2-1 | TRBD2 | TRBV20-1 | CSARTPGLAGVEQFF | TGCAGTGCTAGGACGCCGGGACTAGCGGGAGTAGAGCAGTTCTTC
few | TRBJ2-7 | TRBD2 | TRBV11-2 | CASRPTSGRYEQYF | TGTGCCAGCAGGCCGACTAGCGGAAGATACGAGCAGTACTTC
many | TRBJ2-1 | - | TRBV7-9 | CASGGQLSYNEQFF | TGTGCCAGCGGTGGGCAGCTCTCCTACAATGAGCAGTTCTTC
few | TRBJ2-5 | - | TRBV29-1 | CSVERQSQETQYF | TGCAGCGTTGAGCGGCAGTCCCAAGAGACCCAGTACTTC
few | TRBJ2-7 | - | TRBV19 | CASSIGGGDYEQYF | TGTGCCAGTAGTATAGGGGGAGGAGACTACGAGCAGTACTTC
few | TRBJ2-5 | - | TRBV30 | CAWSEGGGIQETQYF | TGTGCCTGGAGTGAGGGGGGGGGGATCCAAGAGACCCAGTACTTC
many | TRBJ1-2 | - | TRBV12-3/TRBV12-4 | CASSSLLLAGGYTF | TGTGCCAGCAGTTCCCTTCTCCTCGCAGGTGGCTACACCTTC
- | TRBJ1-1 | TRBD1 | TRBV10-3 | CAINEQGLNTEAFF | TGTGCCATCAACGAACAGGGGTTGAACACTGAAGCTTTCTTT
- | TRBJ2-2 | TRBD1 | TRBV12-3/TRBV12-4 | CASSPGTGVLGELFF | TGTGCCAGCAGTCCCGGGACAGGGGTACTCGGGGAGCTGTTTTTT
- | TRBJ2-7 | - | TRBV18 | CASSASARTAMTYEQYF | TGTGCCAGCTCAGCCTCAGCCCGGACGGCCATGACGTACGAGCAGTACTTC
many | TRBJ2-3 | - | TRBV19 | CASSTDGLSTDTQYF | TGTGCCAGTAGTACCGACGGATTGAGCACAGATACGCAGTATTTT
- | TRBJ1-5 | - | TRBV28 | CASNYQPQHF | TGTGCCAGTAACTATCAGCCCCAGCATTTT
- | TRBJ2-2 | - | TRBV9 | CASSVLGGGNTGELFF | TGTGCCAGCAGCGTATTGGGAGGGGGAAACACCGGGGAGCTGTTTTTT
many | TRBJ1-1 | - | TRBV5-1 | CASSLGAGLNTEAFF | TGCGCCAGCAGCTTGGGGGCAGGACTGAACACTGAAGCTTTCTTT
many | TRBJ2-7 | TRBD2 | TRBV7-3 | CASSLGGRASEQYF | TGTGCCAGCAGCTTAGGCGGGAGGGCCTCCGAGCAGTACTTC
- | TRBJ2-2 | TRBD1 | TRBV10-2 | CASNPDRSYTGELFF | TGCGCCAGCAACCCGGACAGGTCTTACACCGGGGAGCTGTTTTTT
many | TRBJ2-4 | - | TRBV6-2/TRBV6-3 | CASSPGINIQYF | TGTGCCAGCAGCCCGGGGATAAACATTCAGTACTTC
many | TRBJ2-3 | - | TRBV5-1 | CASSLEGDWTWTDTQYF | TGCGCCAGCAGCTTGGAAGGGGATTGGACGTGGACAGATACGCAGTATTTT
- | TRBJ1-2 | - | TRBV5-1 | CASSLEPASYGYTF | TGCGCCAGCAGCTTGGAACCAGCTTCCTATGGCTACACCTTC
many | TRBJ2-3 | TRBD2 | TRBV27 | CASSLSFAAQREGLDTQYF | TGTGCCAGCAGTTTATCGTTCGCCGCTCAGCGGGAGGGCCTAGATACGCAGTATTTT
- | TRBJ2-6 | - | TRBV6-1 | CASSEYLGTNVLTF | TGTGCCAGCAGTGAATATTTAGGAACCAACGTCCTGACTTTC
many | TRBJ2-7 | TRBD1 | TRBV5-5 | CASSTGRTGGSEQYF | TGTGCCAGCAGCACTGGCCGGACAGGGGGGAGCGAGCAGTACTTC
- | TRBJ2-3 | TRBD2 | TRBV27 | CASSPGLAQIIDTQYF | TGTGCCAGCAGTCCCGGACTAGCTCAAATAATAGATACGCAGTATTTT
few | TRBJ2-3 | - | TRBV10-1 | CASPQLDTQYF | TGCGCCAGCCCCCAATTGGATACGCAGTATTTT
many | TRBJ2-2 | - | TRBV2 | CASSEIAGELFF | TGTGCCAGCAGTGAAATAGCCGGGGAGCTGTTTTTT
few | TRBJ1-6 | - | TRBV5-1 | CASSLDILNSPLHF | TGCGCCAGCAGCTTGGACATTCTTAATTCACCCCTCCACTTT
many | TRBJ2-3 | - | TRBV20-1 | CSARRAGDWTDTQYF | TGCAGTGCTAGACGGGCAGGGGATTGGACAGATACGCAGTATTTT
few | TRBJ2-7 | TRBD2 | TRBV4-1 | CASSRTGRGGRLAGSYEQYF | TGCGCCAGCAGCCGAACAGGCAGGGGTGGAAGACTAGCGGGCTCCTACGAGCAGTACTTC
many | TRBJ2-7 | - | TRBV30 | CAWMLGGYEQYF | TGTGCCTGGATGTTGGGTGGGTACGAGCAGTACTTC
many | TRBJ2-3 | - | TRBV7-7 | CASSRGALTDTQYF | TGTGCTAGCAGCAGGGGGGCGCTGACAGATACGCAGTATTTT
many | TRBJ2-7 | - | TRBV28 | CASTPGRSYEQYF | TGTGCCAGCACCCCCGGGCGGTCATACGAGCAGTACTTC
many | TRBJ2-1 | TRBD2 | TRBV15 | CATSEGGLLAGIGGNEQFF | TGTGCCACCAGCGAAGGAGGGCTGCTAGCGGGAATCGGTGGCAATGAGCAGTTCTTC
many | TRBJ2-5 | TRBD1 | TRBV11-1 | CASSRQGAETQYF | TGTGCCAGCAGCCGACAGGGAGCAGAGACCCAGTACTTC
few | TRBJ1-3 | TRBD1 | TRBV9 | CASSPQGATFGNTIYF | TGTGCCAGCAGCCCACAGGGGGCCACATTTGGAAACACCATATATTTT
- | TRBJ2-5 | TRBD1 | TRBV7-2 | CASGDRGREETQYF | TGTGCCAGCGGGGATAGGGGGCGGGAAGAGACCCAGTACTTC
many | TRBJ2-2 | - | TRBV5-1 | CASSLDGVNTGELFF | TGCGCCAGCAGCTTGGATGGCGTAAACACCGGGGAGCTGTTTTTT
many | TRBJ2-7 | - | TRBV20-1 | CSASGRYEQYF | TGCAGTGCTAGCGGGAGATACGAGCAGTACTTC